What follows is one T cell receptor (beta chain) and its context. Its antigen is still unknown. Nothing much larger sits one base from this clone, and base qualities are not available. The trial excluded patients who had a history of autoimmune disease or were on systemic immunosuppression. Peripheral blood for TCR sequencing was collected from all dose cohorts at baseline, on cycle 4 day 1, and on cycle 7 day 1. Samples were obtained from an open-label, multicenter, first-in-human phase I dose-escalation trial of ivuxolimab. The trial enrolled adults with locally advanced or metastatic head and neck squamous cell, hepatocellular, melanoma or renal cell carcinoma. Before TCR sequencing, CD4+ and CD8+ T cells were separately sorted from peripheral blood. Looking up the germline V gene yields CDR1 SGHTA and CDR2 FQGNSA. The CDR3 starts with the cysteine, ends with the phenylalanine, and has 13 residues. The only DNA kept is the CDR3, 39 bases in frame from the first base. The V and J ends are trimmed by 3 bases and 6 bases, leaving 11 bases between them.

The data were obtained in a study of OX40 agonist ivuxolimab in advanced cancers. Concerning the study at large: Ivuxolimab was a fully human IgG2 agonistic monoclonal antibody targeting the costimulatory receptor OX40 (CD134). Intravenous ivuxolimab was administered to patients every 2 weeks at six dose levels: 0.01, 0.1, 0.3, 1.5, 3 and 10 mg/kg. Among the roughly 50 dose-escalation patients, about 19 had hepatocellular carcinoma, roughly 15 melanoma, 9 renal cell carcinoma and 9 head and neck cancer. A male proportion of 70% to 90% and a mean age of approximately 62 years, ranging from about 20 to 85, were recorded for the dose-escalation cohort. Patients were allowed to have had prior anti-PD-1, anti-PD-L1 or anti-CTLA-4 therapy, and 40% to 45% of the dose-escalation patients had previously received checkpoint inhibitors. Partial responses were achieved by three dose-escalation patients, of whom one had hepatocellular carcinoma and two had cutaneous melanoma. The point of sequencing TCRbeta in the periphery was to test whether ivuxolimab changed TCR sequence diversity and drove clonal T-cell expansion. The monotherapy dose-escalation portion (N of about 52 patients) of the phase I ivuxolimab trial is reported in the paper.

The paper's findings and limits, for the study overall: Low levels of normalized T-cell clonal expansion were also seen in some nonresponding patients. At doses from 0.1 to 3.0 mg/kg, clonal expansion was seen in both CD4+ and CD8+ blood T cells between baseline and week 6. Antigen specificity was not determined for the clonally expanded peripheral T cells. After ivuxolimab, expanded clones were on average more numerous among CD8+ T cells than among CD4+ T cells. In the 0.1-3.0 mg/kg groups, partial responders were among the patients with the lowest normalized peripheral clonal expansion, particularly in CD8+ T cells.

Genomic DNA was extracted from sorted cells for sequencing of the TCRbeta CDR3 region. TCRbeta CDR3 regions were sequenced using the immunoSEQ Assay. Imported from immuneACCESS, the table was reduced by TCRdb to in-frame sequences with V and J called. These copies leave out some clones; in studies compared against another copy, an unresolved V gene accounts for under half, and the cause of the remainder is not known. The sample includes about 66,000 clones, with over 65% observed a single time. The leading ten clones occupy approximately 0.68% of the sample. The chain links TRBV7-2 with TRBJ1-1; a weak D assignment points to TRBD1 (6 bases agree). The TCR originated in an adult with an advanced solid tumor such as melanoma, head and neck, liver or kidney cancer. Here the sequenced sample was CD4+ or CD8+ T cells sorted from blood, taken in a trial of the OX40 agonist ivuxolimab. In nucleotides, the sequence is TGTGCCAGCAGCTTGATGGGGGGCCCTGAAGCTTTCTTT. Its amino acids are CASSLMGGPEAFF.